Below, 18 T cell receptor beta chains from the same sample are listed, as sequenced in a study of T cells in Graves' hyperthyroidism and ophthalmopathy. There were TCR beta CDR3 regions amplified from RNA transcripts. The HTBI primer set was used in a first-round RT-PCR of the TCR CDR3. MiXCR, applied by TCRdb to the multiplex PCR reads, yields one record per CDR3 protein. The data hold roughly 740,000 distinct CDR3 sequences, with about 17% observed a single time. Sequenced: blood. These receptors were obtained from a man aged 18 to 30 with Graves' hyperthyroidism.

This clonotype was counted at least ten times. This chain uses TRBV30 with TRBJ2-7, with TRBD2 matching over 8 bases. The V gene end was trimmed by 1 base and the J gene end by 2 bases; junction bases not matched to a gene: 4. The germline CDR1 and CDR2 sequences are GTSNPN and SVGIG (reference sequence). This CDR3 spans 14 amino acids. CDR3 nucleotides: TGTGCCTGGAGTGAGAGCGGGAGCCCCTACGAGCAGTACTTC. This translates into CAWSESGSPYEQYF.

This clonotype was observed at least ten times. The chain has TRBV28 and TRBJ2-3; D call uncertain. The CDR3 length is 14 residues. CDR1 and CDR2 from the germline V gene are MDHEN and SYDVKM. V was clipped by 4 bases and J by 4 bases, with 12 bases between them. This CDR3 reads CASSSPGVADTQYF. The CDR3 nucleotides are TGTGCCAGCAGTTCCCCAGGAGTGGCAGATACGCAGTATTTT.

The chain uses TRBV7-9 and TRBJ1-1; tentatively, D is TRBD1 (5 bases). This CDR3 contains 15 residues. Germline CDR1 and CDR2: SEHNR and FQNEAQ (reference sequence). V lost 4 bases, J lost 3 bases, and 15 bases lay in between. This CDR3 is CASSWGRPDDTEAFF. In DNA, the CDR3 is TGTGCCAGCAGCTGGGGACGCCCTGATGACACTGAAGCTTTCTTT.

This clonotype has only a few counts. The CDR3 bases are TGTGCCAGCAGCTTCACTGGGGCCGCCCTTTTGAGCCAAGAGACCCAGTACTTC. This translates into CASSFTGAALLSQETQYF. The gene calls are TRBV7-9 and TRBJ2-5; TRBD1 might be the D (5 bases). V gave up 3 bases and J gave up 1 base, with 21 bases separating them. Germline-derived CDR1 and CDR2 are SEHNR and FQNEAQ (reference sequence). The CDR3 is 18 residues long.

The chain uses TRBV30 and TRBJ2-3; D perhaps matches TRBD2 (7 bases). V lost 4 bases to trimming and J lost 4 bases, with 15 bases between them. Germline V gene sequence: CDR1 GTSNPN, CDR2 SVGIG (reference sequence). The CDR3 covers 14 residues. The CDR3 spells CAWMGGRGADTQYF. The DNA for the CDR3 is TGTGCCTGGATGGGGGGGAGGGGGGCAGATACGCAGTATTTT.

The sample holds many counts of this clonotype. V gene TRBV24-1 combines with J gene TRBJ2-3; weak D call: TRBD2 (6 bases). Deletions cut 3 bases from V and 2 bases from J, with 11 bases between. Germline values: CDR1 KGHDR, CDR2 SFDVKD. The CDR3 sequence is 15 residues long. The chain's CDR3 is CATSDTGRFTDTQYF. Here the CDR3 DNA reads TGTGCCACCAGTGATACCGGGAGATTCACAGATACGCAGTATTTT.

This clonotype showed up many times. The chain uses TRBV6-2 or TRBV6-3 and TRBJ2-7; D remains ambiguous. The germline CDR1 and CDR2 sequences are MNHEY and SVGEGT. The CDR3 length is 16 residues. The V end lost 5 bases, the J end lost 1 base, and 18 bases lay between the germline ends. CDR3 amino acids: CASSTPTPRESYEQYF. The CDR3 bases are TGTGCCAGCAGTACCCCTACCCCCCGTGAATCCTACGAGCAGTACTTC.

This sequence joins TRBV7-9 and TRBJ2-4, with a weak D call TRBD1 (7 bases). The CDR3 is 15 amino acids. In germline, CDR1 is SEHNR, CDR2 FQNEAQ (reference sequence). Trimming pared 5 bases from V and 6 bases from J, leaving 17 bases between. CDR3 protein: CASSPRDRLGNIQYF. CDR3 nucleotides: TGTGCCAGCAGCCCAAGGGACAGACTAGGAAACATTCAGTACTTC.

This clonotype was seen many times. The chain combines TRBV12-3 or TRBV12-4 with TRBJ2-7, with TRBD2 matching 7 bases. J lost 5 bases, V lost 6 bases, and 10 bases had no gene match. This CDR3 has 14 residues. CDR3 in DNA: TGTGCCAGCAGCTCCCATAGCGGGCCTGACGAGCAGTACTTC. The encoded protein is CASSSHSGPDEQYF.

This clonotype was observed many times. V gene TRBV28 combines with J gene TRBJ1-2, with TRBD1 identical over 8 bases. Germline CDR1 reads MDHEN; CDR2 reads SYDVKM. This CDR3 region has 13 residues. V shed 3 bases and J 8 bases; nucleotides not matched to a gene: 5. CDR3 in DNA: TGTGCCAGCAGTTTGCCCCCAGGGGGCGGCTACACCTTC. Its protein product is CASSLPPGGGYTF.

With regard to this clonotype: Given a much more abundant clone one base away, this may be a read error. The chain links TRBV10-3 to TRBJ2-1, with D perhaps assigned TRBD1 or TRBD2 (5 bases each). The CDR3 is made up of 15 amino acids. Trimming took off 10 bases at V and 2 bases at J, with 18 bases between the two ends. Germline CDR1 ENHRY, CDR2 SYGVKD. CDR3 region: CATNSRDLTYNEQFF. The CDR3 DNA sequence: TGTGCCACGAATAGCCGGGACCTAACCTACAATGAGCAGTTCTTC.

The V call is TRBV20-1, the J call TRBJ2-7; TRBD1 is a possible D gene (6 bases). V lost 5 bases to trimming and J lost 0 bases, with 11 bases between them. CDR1 is DFQATT and CDR2 is SNEGSKA in the germline V gene (reference sequence). The CDR3 is 13 residues long. The CDR3 DNA is TGCAGTGCTCCTCTGGACAGCTCCTACGAGCAGTACTTC. As protein: CSAPLDSSYEQYF.

This clonotype was recorded many times. The chain's CDR3 is CASSLSFAGVGGYTF. CDR3 coding DNA: TGTGCCAGCAGTTTATCGTTTGCGGGGGTAGGTGGCTACACCTTC. This chain joins TRBV27 and TRBJ1-2; maybe TRBD1 (5 bases). Germline V gene sequence: CDR1 MNHEY, CDR2 SMNVEV (reference sequence). This CDR3 comprises 15 residues. V was pared by 0 bases and J by 7 bases, with 15 bases between.

This clonotype was seen only a few times. The chain uses TRBV7-2 and TRBJ2-3; 8 nucleotides agree with TRBD2. Trimming at V came to 2 bases and at J to 4 bases, leaving 5 bases not matched to a gene. CDR1 SGHTA and CDR2 FQGNSA come from the germline V gene. CDR3 length: 15 residues. The CDR3 bases are TGTGCCAGCAGCTTAACCCCGGGAGGGGCAGATACGCAGTATTTT. It yields the protein CASSLTPGGADTQYF. The whole variable domain, remainder taken from reference TRBV7-2 and TRBJ2-3, is GAGVSQSPSNKVTEKGKDVELRCDPISGHTALYWYRQSLGQGLEFLIYFQGNSAPDKSGLPSDRFSAERTGGSVSTLTIQRTQQEDSAVYLCASSLTPGGADTQYFGPGTRLTVL.

This clonotype came up many times. The chain uses TRBV28 and TRBJ2-3, with D possibly called TRBD1 or TRBD2 (5 bases each). The length of the CDR3 is 14 residues. CDR1 and CDR2 from the germline V gene are MDHEN and SYDVKM. Trimming removed 7 bases from V and 2 bases from J, with 13 bases in between. The CDR3 DNA is TGTGCCAGCATTCAAAGGGGACCCACAGATACGCAGTATTTT. Its protein is CASIQRGPTDTQYF.

This chain links TRBV27 with TRBJ2-3; 9 nucleotides match TRBD2. The germline V gene has CDR1 MNHEY and CDR2 SMNVEV (reference sequence). The CDR3 loop spans 19 amino acids. Trimming took 5 bases from V and 1 from J; bases not matched to a gene: 16. Here the CDR3 DNA reads TGTGCCAGCAGTCGTGGGACTCGCTGGGGCGGGAGGGGCACAGATACGCAGTATTTT. Translation: CASSRGTRWGGRGTDTQYF.

This clonotype turned up a few times. The chain links TRBV2 to TRBJ2-5; D not resolved. The germline gives CDR1 SNHLY, CDR2 FYNNEI. The CDR3 contains 14 residues. Between the trimmed V and J ends, which lost 3 bases and 2 bases, there was a span of 10 bases. The CDR3 region is CASSDSRAQETQYF. The CDR3 DNA reads as TGTGCCAGCAGTGATTCGCGCGCACAAGAGACCCAGTACTTC.

The chain is built from TRBV11-2 and TRBJ2-7, with 12 bases lining up with TRBD2. In germline, CDR1 is SGHAT, CDR2 FQNNGV. There are 17 residues in the CDR3. The J segment lost 4 bases and the V segment lost 5 bases, leaving 12 bases of the junction unmatched. The CDR3 DNA is TGTGCCAGCAGCCCTCCCTGGGCGACTAGCGGGAGTTACGAGCAGTACTTC. As protein: CASSPPWATSGSYEQYF.